This T cell receptor beta chain comes out of a study of Tregs in tolerant kidney transplant recipients. This CDR3 comprises 15 residues. Trimming removed 4 bases from V and 3 bases from J, with 16 bases in between. Germline V gene data show CDR1 as SGHRS and CDR2 as YFSETQ. Using immunoSEQ multiplex PCR, the repertoire was profiled, and TCRdb retains in-frame clones only, with some absent. This table lists under 55,000 clones. Findings and caveats of the study: Validation in larger populations is needed because few patients were studied. Changing PCR primers prevented nucleotide comparison between some patients' samples.

With respect to this clone: Its antigen is as yet unknown. The observed sequence ends 3 residues before the CDR3 terminus, with the missing tail filled in from the germline J gene.

The material was CD4+ T cells from blood, obtained before the transplant. The chain employs TRBV5-1 and TRBJ1-1, with a weak D call TRBD1 (6 bases). This clonotype originated in a human donor who received a combined kidney and bone marrow transplant. CDR3 protein: CASSPLDRLDTEAFF. The covered CDR3 bases are TGCGCCAGCAGCCCCCTGGACAGACTGGACACTGAA. The complete variable domain, with remaining parts taken from reference TRBV5-1 and TRBJ1-1, reads KAGVTQTPRYLIKTRGQQVTLSCSPISGHRSVSWYQQTPGQGLQFLFEYFSETQRNKGNFPGRFSGRQFSNSRSEMNVSTLELGDSALYLCASSPLDRLDTEAFFGQGTRLTVV.